A selection of T cell receptor beta chains follows, all from one sample in a study of Tregs in tolerant kidney transplant recipients. Data came from immunoSEQ multiplex PCR; TCRdb stores just in-frame clones and leaves some out. This table has 81,000 or so clones, roughly nine tenths appearing once. Sequenced here: CD4+ T cells from blood (PBMCs), sampled 24 months after the transplant. Source of these receptors: a human patient who received a combined kidney and bone marrow transplant. Some of the T cells may derive from the graft donor. Both conserved end residues are part of each CDR3. The D gene is left open where the match is weak. Clone size, where shown, is once, few, many, or a class for clones that have expanded.

TGCGCCAGCAGCTTCGCAGAGAACACTGAAGCTTTCTTT	CASSFAENTEAFF	TRBV5-1	TRBJ1-1	NA	NA
TGCAGTGCTAGAGAGGGGAGTGGGGCTTTCTTT	CSAREGSGAFF	TRBV20-1	TRBJ1-1	NA	NA
TGTGCCAGCAGCTTAGCCCTTTTGTCTGGACAGGCTTACTCCTACAATGAGCAGTTCTTC	CASSLALLSGQAYSYNEQFF	TRBV7-2	TRBJ2-1	NA	TRBD1
TGTGCCAGTAGTAGGCTGGGGCCCGAGAGCTCTGGAAACACCATATATTTT	CASSRLGPESSGNTIYF	TRBV19	TRBJ1-3	NA	NA
TGTGCCACACAAGGGGACACCTCCTACGAGCAGTACTTC	CATQGDTSYEQYF	TRBV6-1	TRBJ2-7	few	NA
TGCGCCAGCAGCTTTACGGGGTCTTGGACTGAAGCTTTCTTT	CASSFTGSWTEAFF	TRBV5-1	TRBJ1-1	NA	NA
TGTGCCAGCAGCTTTTCTTATGGCTACACCTTC	CASSFSYGYTF	TRBV7-9	TRBJ1-2	NA	NA
TGTGCCAGCAGCAGAAGACAGGGCTACGAGCAGTACTTC	CASSRRQGYEQYF	TRBV7-2	TRBJ2-7	NA	TRBD1
TGTGCCAGCACCCGACTAGCGGGGATTCAAGAGACCCAGTACTTC	CASTRLAGIQETQYF	TRBV9	TRBJ2-5	NA	TRBD2
TGTGCCAGCAGCCCTGGGGGGGCAGGGAACACTGAAGCTTTCTTT	CASSPGGAGNTEAFF	TRBV9	TRBJ1-1	once	NA
TGCGCCAGTAGTATAGGAAGGAGGGAGACCCAGTACTTC	CASSIGRRETQYF	TRBV19	TRBJ2-5	NA	NA
TGTGCCAGCAGTTTGATTCAGGCGCATAATTCACCCCTCCACTTT	CASSLIQAHNSPLHF	TRBV6-5	TRBJ1-6	NA	NA
TGTGCCAGTAAATATTCCGGCAGGAACCAAGAGACCCAGTACTTC	CASKYSGRNQETQYF	TRBV19	TRBJ2-5	NA	NA
TGTGCCAGCAGCCCATCGGGACAGGGGGTACCTGGGGCCAACGTCCTGACTTTC	CASSPSGQGVPGANVLTF	TRBV7-9	TRBJ2-6	NA	TRBD1
TGTGCCAGCAGCTTGGACAGGGCAATTCAGTACTTC	CASSLDRAIQYF	TRBV7-2	TRBJ2-4	NA	TRBD1
TGTGCCAGCAGCTTAGGAGGGGATGGTGGAAACACCATATATTTT	CASSLGGDGGNTIYF	TRBV5-4	TRBJ1-3	NA	NA
TGTGCCAGCACGGAGGGTCCGAACACCGGGGAGCTGTTTTTT	CASTEGPNTGELFF	TRBV7-6	TRBJ2-2	NA	NA
TGTGCCAGCAGCCTAAGACTAGTTACACAAGATACGCAGTATTTT	CASSLRLVTQDTQYF	TRBV13	TRBJ2-3	NA	NA
TGTGCCAGCAGCCGGGGACAGGGGGCGAATCCCCAAGAGACCCAGTACTTC	CASSRGQGANPQETQYF	TRBV7-9	TRBJ2-5	NA	TRBD1
TGTGCCAGCAGTCTAGACAGGGCTGGCTACACCTTC	CASSLDRAGYTF	TRBV7-9	TRBJ1-2	NA	TRBD1
TGTGCCAGCAGTGAAAGATCCGGCGGGGGCACAGATACGCAGTATTTT	CASSERSGGGTDTQYF	TRBV2	TRBJ2-3	once	NA
TGTGCCAGCTCACCGTTTCAGGGGAACTATGGCTACACCTTC	CASSPFQGNYGYTF	TRBV18	TRBJ1-2	NA	NA
TGCGCCAGCAGCCGTGGGACTAGCGGCTACGAGCAGTACTTC	CASSRGTSGYEQYF	TRBV5-1	TRBJ2-7	NA	TRBD2